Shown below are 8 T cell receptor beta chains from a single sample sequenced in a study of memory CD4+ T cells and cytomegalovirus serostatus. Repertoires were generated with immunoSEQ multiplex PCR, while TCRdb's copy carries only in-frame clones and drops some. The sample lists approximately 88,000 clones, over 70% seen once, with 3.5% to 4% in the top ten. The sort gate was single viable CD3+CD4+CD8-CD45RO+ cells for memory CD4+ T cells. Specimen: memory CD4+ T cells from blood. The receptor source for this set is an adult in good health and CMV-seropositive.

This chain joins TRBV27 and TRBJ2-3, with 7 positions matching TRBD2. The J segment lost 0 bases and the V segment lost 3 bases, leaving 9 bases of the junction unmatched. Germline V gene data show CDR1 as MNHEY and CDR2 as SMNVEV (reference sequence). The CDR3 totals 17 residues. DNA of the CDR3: TGTGCCAGCAGTTTCTGGGGGAGGGGACTTAGCACAGATACGCAGTATTTT. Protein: CASSFWGRGLSTDTQYF.

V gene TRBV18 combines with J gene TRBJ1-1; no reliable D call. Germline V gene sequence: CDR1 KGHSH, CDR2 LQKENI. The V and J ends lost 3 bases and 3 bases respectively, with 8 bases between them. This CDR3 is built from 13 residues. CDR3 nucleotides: TGTGCCAGCTCACCCGGGTGGGACACTGAAGCTTTCTTT. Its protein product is CASSPGWDTEAFF.

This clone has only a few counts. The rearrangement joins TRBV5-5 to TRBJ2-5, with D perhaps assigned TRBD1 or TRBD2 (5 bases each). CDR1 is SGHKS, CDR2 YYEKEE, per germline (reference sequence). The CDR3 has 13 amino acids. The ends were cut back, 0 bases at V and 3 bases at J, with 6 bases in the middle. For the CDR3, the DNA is TGTGCCAGCAGCTTGGGGGGGAAAGAGACCCAGTACTTC. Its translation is CASSLGGKETQYF.

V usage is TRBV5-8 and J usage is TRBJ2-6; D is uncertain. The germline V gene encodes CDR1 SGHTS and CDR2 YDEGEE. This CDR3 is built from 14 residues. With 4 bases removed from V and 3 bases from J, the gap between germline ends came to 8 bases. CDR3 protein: CASSRNRGANVLTF. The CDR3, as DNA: TGTGCCAGCAGCCGCAATCGTGGGGCCAACGTCCTGACTTTC.

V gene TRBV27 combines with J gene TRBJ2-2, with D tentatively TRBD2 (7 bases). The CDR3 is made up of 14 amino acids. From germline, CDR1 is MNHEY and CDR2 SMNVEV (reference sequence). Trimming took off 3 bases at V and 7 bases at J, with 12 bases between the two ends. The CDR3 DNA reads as TGTGCCAGCAGTTTTTCGGGGGGCGGCGGGGAGCTGTTTTTT. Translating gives CASSFSGGGGELFF.

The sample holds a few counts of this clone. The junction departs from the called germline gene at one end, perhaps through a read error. CDR3 loop: CASSLHPGSLSF. DNA of the CDR3: TGTGCCAGCAGCTTACATCCGGGCAGTCTCTCTTTT. This chain joins TRBV11-2 and TRBJ1-4; D unresolved. Germline assignment: CDR1 SGHAT and CDR2 FQNNGV. This CDR3 has 12 residues. Complete variable domain (other parts from reference TRBV11-2 and TRBJ1-4): EAGVAQSPRYKIIEKRQSVAFWCNPISGHATLYWYQQILGQGPKLLIQFQNNGVVDDSQLPKDRFSAERLKGVDSTLKIQPAKLEDSAVYLCASSLHPGSLSFGSGTQLSVL.

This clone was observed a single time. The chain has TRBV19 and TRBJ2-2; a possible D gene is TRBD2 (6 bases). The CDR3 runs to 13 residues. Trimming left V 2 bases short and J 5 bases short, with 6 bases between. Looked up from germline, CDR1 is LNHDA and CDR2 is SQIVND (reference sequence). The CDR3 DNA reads TGTGCCAGTAGTATACGGGGGACCGGGGAGCTGTTTTTT. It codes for CASSIRGTGELFF.

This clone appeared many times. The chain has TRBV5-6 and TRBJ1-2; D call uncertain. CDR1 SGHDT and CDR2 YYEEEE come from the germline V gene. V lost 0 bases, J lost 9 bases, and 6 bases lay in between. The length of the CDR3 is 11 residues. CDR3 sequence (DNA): TGTGCCAGCAGCTTGGAGAGGCGCTACACCTTC. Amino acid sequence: CASSLERRYTF.